The TCR beta chain under discussion was sequenced for a study of CD8+CD57+ T cells in acquired aplastic anemia. The wider study: On average, sorted CD4+ and CD8+ cells gave 3.2 ug of DNA.

This clonotype was counted many times. Template material for TCR beta VDJ and CDR3 profiling consisted of genomic DNA. Each CDR3 protein gets one entry after TCRdb re-called the reads with MiXCR. The sample includes 190,000 or so distinct CDR3 sequences, 60% to 65% of them seen just once. The CDR3 covers 16 residues. In germline, CDR1 is SGHVS, CDR2 FQNEAQ. V dropped 6 bases and J dropped 5; count of bases not matched to a gene: 13. V usage is TRBV7-8 and J usage is TRBJ2-3; 8 bases fit TRBD2. Sequenced: sorted CD4+, CD8+, or CD8+CD57+ T cells (not recorded which) from PBMCs. This receptor was obtained from a human donor in good health. This CDR3 is CASRQAGEVRGDTQYF. CDR3 nucleotides: TGTGCCAGCAGACAAGCGGGAGAGGTGCGTGGAGATACGCAGTATTTT.